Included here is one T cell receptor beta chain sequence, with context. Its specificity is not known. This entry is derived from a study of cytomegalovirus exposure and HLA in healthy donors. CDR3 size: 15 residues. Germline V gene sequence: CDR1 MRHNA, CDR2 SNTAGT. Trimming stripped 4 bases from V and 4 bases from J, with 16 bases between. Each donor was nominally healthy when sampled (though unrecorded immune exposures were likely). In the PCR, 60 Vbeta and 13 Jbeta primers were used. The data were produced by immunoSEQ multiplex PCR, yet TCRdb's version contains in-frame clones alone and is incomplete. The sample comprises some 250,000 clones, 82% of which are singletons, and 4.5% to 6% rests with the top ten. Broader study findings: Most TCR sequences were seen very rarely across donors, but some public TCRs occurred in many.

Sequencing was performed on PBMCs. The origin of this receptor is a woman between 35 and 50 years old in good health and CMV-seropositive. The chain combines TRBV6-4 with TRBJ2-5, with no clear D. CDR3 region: CASSVSSGPIETQYF. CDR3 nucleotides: TGTGCCAGCAGTGTATCTAGTGGCCCCATAGAGACCCAGTACTTC.